Below are 32 T cell receptor beta chains sequenced from a single sample in a study of vaccination and CD4 T cells after COVID-19. The antigens these receptors bind are not known. Treatment here: roughly 11-day PBMC culture with coronavirus spike peptide pools or control peptides (ViraFEST assay). Once obtained from cultured CD4+ T cells, the DNA was sequenced using the Oncomine TCR Beta short-read assay. A single record per CDR3 protein comes from TCRdb applying MiXCR to the PCR reads. The sample holds 15,000 to 20,000 distinct CDR3 sequences, 70% to 75% seen once. Specimen: CD4+ T cells from blood, cultured in vitro. Source of these receptors: a human donor who had recovered from COVID-19.

The chain combines TRBV19 with TRBJ1-2; D possibly corresponds to TRBD1 (5 bases). The V and J ends lost 7 bases and 4 bases respectively, with 22 bases between them. The germline CDR1 and CDR2 sequences are LNHDA and SQIVND (reference sequence). The CDR3 extends over 16 amino acids. The CDR3 nucleotides read TGTGCCAGTAATGAGGGGCAAGCGCCCCTTGGCTATGGCTACACCTTC. Translation: CASNEGQAPLGYGYTF.

The V gene is TRBV25-1, the J gene TRBJ2-5; D remains ambiguous. CDR1 MGHDK and CDR2 SYGVNS come from the germline V gene. V was pared by 6 bases and J by 10 bases, with 12 bases between. The CDR3 is made up of 11 amino acids. The CDR3 region has the DNA TGTGCCAGCAGCGTACATAGAGACCAGTACTTC. It is translated as CASSVHRDQYF.

This chain uses TRBV10-1 with TRBJ2-7, with D possibly TRBD2 on 5 matching bases. Per the germline V gene, CDR1 is WNHNN and CDR2 is SYGVQD (reference sequence). Trimming took off 6 bases at V and 3 bases at J, with 12 bases between the two ends. This CDR3 spans 13 amino acids. As DNA, the CDR3 is TGCGCCAGCAGCAGAAGTGGGAGCTACGAGCAGTACTTC. It translates to CASSRSGSYEQYF.

The V call is TRBV12-3 or TRBV12-4, the J call TRBJ2-5, with 9 bases identical to TRBD2. Trimming took 6 bases from V and 13 from J; bases not matched to a gene: 15. The CDR3 runs to 14 residues. In nucleotides, the CDR3 is TGTGCCAGCAGCCCTCAGAGCGTTAGCGGGGGCCTGTACTTC. Amino acid sequence: CASSPQSVSGGLYF.

The chain combines TRBV19 with TRBJ2-1; TRBD1 agrees at 9 bases. This CDR3 has 16 residues. Per the germline V gene, CDR1 is LNHDA and CDR2 is SQIVND (reference sequence). V lost 7 bases, J lost 2 bases, and 9 bases stayed unmatched. The CDR3 DNA follows: TGTGCCAGTACCCCGAAAGGGACAGGGCCCTACAATGAGCAGTTCTTC. The encoded protein is CASTPKGTGPYNEQFF.

The V and J genes are TRBV28 and TRBJ2-7; 12 bases match TRBD2. After removal of 7 bases from V and 1 base from J, the junction contained 17 bases not matched to a gene. The germline CDR1 and CDR2 sequences are MDHEN and SYDVKM. This CDR3 has 19 amino acids. The CDR3 DNA reads TGTGCCAGCAAACCCGCCCGCGGGACTAGCGGGCCTACATCCTACGAGCAGTACTTC. Protein sequence: CASKPARGTSGPTSYEQYF.

V gene TRBV20-1 combines with J gene TRBJ1-2; D not resolved. The CDR3 has 14 amino acids. Germline V gene lookup returns CDR1 DFQATT and CDR2 SNEGSKA (reference sequence). The germline V and J ends were trimmed by 4 bases and 0 bases, with 12 bases remaining between them. The CDR3 reads CSATRLNSNYGYTF. CDR3 nucleotide sequence: TGCAGTGCTACAAGACTTAACTCTAACTATGGCTACACCTTC.

The sample holds a few counts of this clonotype. The chain joins TRBV20-1 to TRBJ1-5; D not certain. CDR1 and CDR2 (germline): DFQATT, SNEGSKA (reference sequence). V shed 5 bases and J shed 8 bases, with 13 bases lying between them. The length of the CDR3 is 12 residues. The chain's CDR3 is CSASARAEPQHF. In nucleotides, the CDR3 is TGCAGTGCTTCCGCGAGGGCCGAGCCCCAGCATTTT.

The chain joins TRBV4-3 to TRBJ2-2; 7 nucleotides match TRBD2. Germline V gene data show CDR1 as LGHNA and CDR2 as YSLEER. The V and J ends lost 4 bases and 6 bases, in that order; junction bases with no gene match: 11. The CDR3 has 16 residues. Written as DNA, the CDR3 is TGCGCCAGCAGCCCAATACCCGGGGGGACCGCCGGGGAGCTGTTTTTT. Amino acid sequence: CASSPIPGGTAGELFF.

This clonotype was seen once. The chain employs TRBV7-2 and TRBJ1-5; 7 nucleotides line up with TRBD1. The germline V gene encodes CDR1 SGHTA and CDR2 FQGNSA. CDR3 size: 15 residues. The trim removed 5 bases at V and 4 bases at J, leaving 8 bases unmatched. The CDR3: CASSHRDSGNQPQHF. The CDR3, as DNA: TGTGCCAGCAGCCACCGGGACAGTGGGAATCAGCCCCAGCATTTT.

The rearrangement links TRBV12-3 or TRBV12-4 to TRBJ2-1; D may correspond to TRBD1 or TRBD2 (6 bases each). The germline V and J ends were trimmed by 4 bases and 8 bases, with 18 bases remaining between them. The CDR3 runs to 15 residues. CDR3: CASSSNSHGGDEQFF. As DNA, the CDR3 is TGTGCCAGCAGTTCCAACTCCCACGGGGGCGATGAGCAGTTCTTC.

In its sample, this clonotype was seen a few times. This chain connects TRBV7-3 to TRBJ1-5; D possibly corresponds to TRBD1 (5 bases). Trimming removed 0 bases from V and 0 bases from J, with 6 bases in between. Germline assignment: CDR1 SGHTA and CDR2 FQGTGA. The CDR3 sequence is 15 residues long. CDR3 sequence: CASSLTGDSNQPQHF. CDR3 coding DNA: TGTGCCAGCAGCTTAACGGGGGATAGCAATCAGCCCCAGCATTTT. The full variable domain, rest sourced from reference TRBV7-3 and TRBJ1-5, is GAGVSQTPSNKVTEKGKYVELRCDPISGHTALYWYRQSLGQGPEFLIYFQGTGAADDSGLPNDRFFAVRPEGSVSTLKIQRTERGDSAVYLCASSLTGDSNQPQHFGDGTRLSIL.

The CDR3 spells CASSIKLASQLRTQYF. DNA for the CDR3: TGTGCCAGTAGTATAAAACTAGCGTCCCAACTGAGGACCCAGTACTTC. The chain uses TRBV19 and TRBJ2-5, with 7 positions matching TRBD2. The CDR3 spans 16 residues. The germline gives CDR1 LNHDA, CDR2 SQIVND (reference sequence). The trim removed 2 bases at V and 7 bases at J, leaving 13 bases unmatched.

The V gene is TRBV2, the J gene TRBJ2-1; D is ambiguous. Trimming left V 4 bases short and J 10 bases short, with 11 bases between. The CDR3 consists of 12 residues. Germline CDR1 SNHLY, CDR2 FYNNEI. As DNA, the CDR3 is TGTGCCAGCAGTGCCCGGCCCCCCGAGCAGTTCTTC. This sequence encodes CASSARPPEQFF.

The chain joins TRBV15 to TRBJ1-5; D not resolved. V was shortened by 4 bases and J by 3 bases, with 13 bases between the two germline ends. Per the germline V gene, CDR1 is LNHNV and CDR2 is YYDKDF (reference sequence). The CDR3 sequence is 15 residues long. The CDR3 loop reads CATSKDLGVNQPQHF. CDR3 nucleotides: TGTGCCACCAGCAAAGATCTCGGTGTCAATCAGCCCCAGCATTTT.

The DNA for the CDR3 is TGCAGTGCTAGGGTCTTAAGCTCCTACAATGAGCAGTTCTTC. Amino acids: CSARVLSSYNEQFF. The chain links TRBV20-1 to TRBJ2-1, with no clear D. Germline V lookup: CDR1 DFQATT, CDR2 SNEGSKA (reference sequence). Trimming cost V 3 bases and J 0 bases, with 9 bases left between them. The CDR3 is made up of 14 amino acids.

This clonotype was counted a few times. V and J are TRBV5-5 and TRBJ2-5, with unresolved D. CDR1 and CDR2 from the germline V gene are SGHKS and YYEKEE (reference sequence). V gave up 3 bases and J gave up 0 bases, with 6 bases separating them. The CDR3 is made up of 13 amino acids. The chain's CDR3 is CASSSVNQETQYF. The CDR3 DNA reads as TGTGCCAGCAGCTCCGTGAACCAAGAGACCCAGTACTTC. The variable domain in full, completed from reference TRBV5-5 and TRBJ2-5, reads DAGVTQSPTHLIKTRGQQVTLRCSPISGHKSVSWYQQVLGQGPQFIFQYYEKEERGRGNFPDRFSARQFPNYSSELNVNALLLGDSALYLCASSSVNQETQYFGPGTRLLVL.

This clonotype rates as medium-sized. The J gene is TRBJ1-6, the V gene TRBV5-5; D possibly corresponds to TRBD1 (5 bases). V was cut by 3 bases and J by 5 bases, with 15 bases left in between. Germline V lookup: CDR1 SGHKS, CDR2 YYEKEE (reference sequence). The CDR3 sequence is 16 residues long. The CDR3 loop reads CASSSAGTANNSPLHF. The CDR3 region has the DNA TGTGCCAGCAGCTCCGCCGGGACCGCTAATAATTCACCCCTCCACTTT.

This chain uses TRBV7-2 with TRBJ1-2, with D hard to call. V lost 4 bases and J 4 bases, leaving 7 bases between the germline ends. CDR1 and CDR2 (germline): SGHTA, FQGNSA. This CDR3 has 12 residues. This CDR3 reads CASSYGLYGYTF. The CDR3 DNA follows: TGTGCCAGCAGCTATGGCCTCTATGGCTACACCTTC.

This chain uses TRBV12-3 or TRBV12-4 with TRBJ1-3; D unresolved. V was pared by 2 bases and J by 1 base, with 9 bases between. The CDR3 consists of 15 residues. CDR3 region: CASSLSRPSGNTIYF. Written as DNA, the CDR3 is TGTGCCAGCAGTTTATCCCGGCCTTCTGGAAACACCATATATTTT.

This clonotype has a handful of counts. The J gene is TRBJ2-7, the V gene TRBV20-1; a weak D match, TRBD1 (6 bases). V was trimmed by 0 bases and J by 3 bases, leaving 21 bases between them. Germline V gives CDR1 DFQATT, CDR2 SNEGSKA (reference sequence). The CDR3 spans 17 residues. As DNA, the CDR3 is TGCAGTGCTAGAGAATTAGGGGGATTGGGGTCATTCTACGAGCAGTACTTC. Its protein is CSARELGGLGSFYEQYF.

The CDR3 sequence is CASRTKTSAYNEQFF. CDR3 nucleotides: TGTGCCAGCAGGACCAAAACTAGCGCGTACAATGAGCAGTTCTTC. This sequence joins TRBV6-1 and TRBJ2-1; 7 positions agree with TRBD2. Per the germline V gene, CDR1 is MNHNS and CDR2 is SASEGT. The CDR3 spans 15 residues. V lost 6 bases to trimming and J lost 4 bases; unmatched junction nucleotides: 9.

The chain has TRBV4-3 and TRBJ1-2; D is perhaps TRBD1 (5 bases). Germline CDR1 is LGHNA and CDR2 is YSLEER. V shed 1 base and J shed 8 bases, with 14 bases lying between them. The CDR3 is 14 amino acids. CDR3 amino acids: CASSQAPGSGGYTF. The CDR3 DNA follows: TGCGCCAGCAGCCAAGCCCCAGGGTCGGGCGGCTACACCTTC.

The V call is TRBV28, the J call TRBJ1-1, with a weak D call TRBD1 (6 bases). Germline V gene lookup returns CDR1 MDHEN and CDR2 SYDVKM. V gave up 7 bases and J gave up 4 bases, with 19 bases separating them. This CDR3 has 15 amino acids. The DNA of the CDR3 is TGTGCCAGCAAAACCGGGACACCTGAACGCACTGAAGCTTTCTTT. Its translation is CASKTGTPERTEAFF.

V and J are TRBV20-1 and TRBJ2-1; 9 positions agree with TRBD2. CDR1 DFQATT and CDR2 SNEGSKA come from the germline V gene (reference sequence). With 4 bases clipped from V and 3 bases from J, the junction kept 7 bases outside the gene matches. The CDR3 consists of 15 residues. This CDR3 is CSATSTSGLYNEQFF. The CDR3 bases are TGCAGTGCTACCTCGACTAGCGGCCTCTACAATGAGCAGTTCTTC.

The gene calls are TRBV21-1 and TRBJ1-2; the table's D gene call, TRBD1, was not cross checked with the DNA. TRBV21-1 is a known pseudogene. CDR3 size: 14 residues. CDR3 residues: CASPPGGRFYGYTF. For the CDR3, the DNA is TGTGCCAGCCCACCGGGGGGTAGGTTTTATGGCTACACCTTC.

The V and J genes are TRBV27 and TRBJ2-3; 8 positions match TRBD1. This CDR3 has 14 residues. Germline V gives CDR1 MNHEY, CDR2 SMNVEV (reference sequence). The junction had 10 bases not matched to a gene; V was cut back by 6 bases and J by 8 bases. The CDR3 DNA follows: TGTGCCAGCAGCCGAACAGGGGGTCTAGGTACGCAGTATTTT. Translation gives CASSRTGGLGTQYF.

V is TRBV4-2 and J is TRBJ2-7; TRBD1 is a possible D gene (7 bases). The CDR3 length is 13 residues. V gave up 6 bases and J gave up 6 bases, with 15 bases separating them. Germline V lookup: CDR1 LGHNA, CDR2 YNFKEQ. Written as DNA, the CDR3 is TGTGCCAGCAGACTAAACCAGGGGGGCGAGCAGTACTTC. It is translated as CASRLNQGGEQYF.

This sequence joins TRBV2 and TRBJ1-6; tentative D call: TRBD1 (6 bases). Germline CDR1 is SNHLY and CDR2 is FYNNEI. The CDR3 has 14 residues. V was pared by 5 bases and J by 7 bases, with 12 bases between. The CDR3 DNA follows: TGTGCCAGCAGTCCCAGGGGAGGAAATTCACCCCTCCACTTT. This codes for CASSPRGGNSPLHF.

The gene calls are TRBV7-8 and TRBJ2-5; D may correspond to TRBD1 or TRBD2 (5 bases each). The germline gives CDR1 SGHVS, CDR2 FQNEAQ. This CDR3 is built from 15 residues. Trimming took 6 bases from V and 4 from J, leaving 18 bases between them. The chain's CDR3 is CASRYGTVDGETQYF. CDR3 sequence (DNA): TGTGCCAGCAGGTATGGGACGGTGGATGGAGAGACCCAGTACTTC.

In this sample, this clonotype turned up a few times. The rearrangement links TRBV6-1 to TRBJ2-4; 7 nucleotides align to TRBD1. Trimming at V came to 3 bases and at J to 6 bases, leaving 2 bases not matched to a gene. Germline CDR1 MNHNS, CDR2 SASEGT. This CDR3 comprises 13 residues. The CDR3 loop reads CASSETGLNIQYF. In nucleotides, the CDR3 is TGTGCCAGCAGTGAGACAGGGTTAAACATTCAGTACTTC.

This clonotype was recorded a few times. This chain connects TRBV6-1 to TRBJ1-5; TRBD1 might be the D (6 bases). CDR1 and CDR2 from the germline V gene are MNHNS and SASEGT. V gave up 6 bases and J gave up 4 bases, with 16 bases separating them. The CDR3 spans 15 residues. As DNA, the CDR3 is TGTGCCAGCAGAGACGTCTCCGGACAGAATCAGCCCCAGCATTTT. Amino acid sequence: CASRDVSGQNQPQHF.